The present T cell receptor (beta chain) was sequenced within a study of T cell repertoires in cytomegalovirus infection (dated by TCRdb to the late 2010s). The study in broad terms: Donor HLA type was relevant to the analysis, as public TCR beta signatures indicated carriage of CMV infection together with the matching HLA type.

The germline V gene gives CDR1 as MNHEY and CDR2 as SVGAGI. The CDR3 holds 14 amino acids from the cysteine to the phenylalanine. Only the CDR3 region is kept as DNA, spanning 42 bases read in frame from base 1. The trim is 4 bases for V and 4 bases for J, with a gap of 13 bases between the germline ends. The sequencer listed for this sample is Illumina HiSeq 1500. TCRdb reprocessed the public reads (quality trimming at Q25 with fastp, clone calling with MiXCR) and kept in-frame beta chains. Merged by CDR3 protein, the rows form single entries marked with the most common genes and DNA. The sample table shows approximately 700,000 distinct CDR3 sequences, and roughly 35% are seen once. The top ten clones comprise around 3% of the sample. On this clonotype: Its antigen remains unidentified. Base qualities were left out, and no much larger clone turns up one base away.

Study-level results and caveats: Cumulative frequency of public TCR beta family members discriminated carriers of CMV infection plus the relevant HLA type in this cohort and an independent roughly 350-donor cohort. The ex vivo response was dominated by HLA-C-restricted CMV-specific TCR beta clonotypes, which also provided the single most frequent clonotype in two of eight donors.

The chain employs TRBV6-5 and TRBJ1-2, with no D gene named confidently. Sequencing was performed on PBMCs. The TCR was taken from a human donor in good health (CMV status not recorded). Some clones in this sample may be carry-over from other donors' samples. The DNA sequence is TGTGCCAGCAGTTCACGTAACGGGCCCTATGGCTACACCTTC. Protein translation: CASSSRNGPYGYTF.